This T cell receptor beta chain comes out of a study of blood T cells in healthy people across ages (dated by TCRdb to 2014 to 2015). With regard to the full study: In model experiments, template switching captured roughly one uniquely barcoded TCR beta cDNA molecule for every two T cells. Using deep sequencing normalized with unique cDNA molecular identifiers, the study measured how TCR beta repertoire diversity changes with age. Donors were grouped into four age groups: young (average about 15 years), middle-aged (under 40), aged (about 59) and long-lived (over 80). Donors of different ages were randomly distributed across sequencing lanes to avoid experimental bias. The study analyzed two additional independent replicas of 1 million unique cDNA reads from the same blood draw for two donors, one aged 18 to 29 and one aged 80 or older. The research as a whole found: As age increased, observed TCR beta diversity per million T cells dropped in a roughly linear way, and a significant reduction was already evident by age roughly 36. Observed TCR beta diversity correlated strongly with the percentage of naive T cells measured by flow cytometry. Because donor CMV infection status was unknown, age-related changes in expanded clonotypes were potentially confounded. Because profiling used bulk unsorted PBMCs, naive and antigen-experienced compartments could not be compared conclusively. Total diversity estimates from one million sequenced T cells were considered lower bounds and underestimates. Compared with the aged group, the long-lived group had more naive CD4+ T cells, fewer expanded clones and increased TCR diversity, suggesting age selection.

The CDR3 sequence holds 12 residues, the cysteine and phenylalanine included. The DNA shown is the 36-base CDR3, in frame from base 1. CDR1 MNHNS and CDR2 SASEGT are derived from the germline V gene. As regards this clonotype: The clone's antigen remains unknown. Within one base of it there is no much larger clone, and no base qualities were kept.

The donors were 40 or so Caucasian individuals from Russia, aged roughly 6 to 100 years, who were systemically healthy. Each donor gave ten milliliters of peripheral blood, drawn into EDTA-treated Vacutainer tubes. Ficoll-Paque density-gradient centrifugation was used to isolate PBMCs, with at least 7 million per sample. Total RNA was extracted from PBMCs with Trizol reagent, with at least 6 micrograms obtained per sample. For every donor, an aliquot of PBMCs went through flow cytometry to measure the percentages of naive CD45RAhigh/CD27high T cells. Library generation was performed with 5' RACE. TCRdb names Illumina HiSeq 2500 as the instrument used. A second PCR of about 6 to 11 cycles was run with a J-beta primer mix and a sample-barcoded 5' primer. A template-switch 5' adaptor carrying 12 random nucleotides introduced a unique molecular identifier onto each TCR beta cDNA molecule. Each sample yielded at least 2.5 million CDR3-containing paired-end reads. The Mint cDNA synthesis kit, primed by a TRBC-specific oligonucleotide, was used to synthesize first-strand cDNA from all RNA. Following uracil-DNA glycosylase treatment, all cDNA underwent a first 18-cycle PCR with the universal primers M1SS and BC2_uni_R. Processing in the source paper ran as follows. Each sample was normalized by randomly selecting 1 million high-quality reads, each carrying a distinct molecular identifier. Reads with shared molecular identifiers were discarded instead of being binned into consensus sequences. MiTCR, set to a Q25 quality threshold and the strictest error-elimination algorithm, was used for CDR3 identification, clonotype clustering and error correction. A nonparametric unseen species model using Euler transformation provided a lower-bound estimate of total TCR beta diversity. The public reads were reprocessed in TCRdb via fastp at Q25 and MiXCR, keeping in-frame beta chains. Rows are combined by CDR3 protein, so each entry shows the most common genes and DNA. These V and J calls derive from TCRdb rather than the authors' analysis. The table for this sample lists under 1 million distinct CDR3 sequences; 40% to 50% of them were counted only once. The ten largest make up around 21% of the sample.

Sequenced material: blood. The source is a man in his fifties or sixties in good health. This receptor chain uses TRBV6-1 and TRBJ2-5, with 7 central nucleotides matching TRBD1. TRBJ2-7 explains the end of the DNA better; the J call may be wrong. The sequence in DNA is TGTGCCAGCAGGCTACAGGGGAACGAGCAGTACTTC. The encoded protein is CASRLQGNEQYF.